This paragraph reports one TCR beta chain. TCRdb called the RT-PCR reads again in MiXCR, with one record for every CDR3 protein. The sample consists of 500,000 to 600,000 distinct CDR3 sequences, over 9% of them appearing once. This record comes from a study of response to subunit inactivated influenza vaccine. Germline CDR1 reads SEHNR; CDR2 reads FQNEAQ (reference sequence). V dropped 5 bases and J dropped 6; count of bases not matched to a gene: 5. The CDR3 is made up of 14 amino acids. The data also belong to a second study, concerning T cells expressing NK-cell markers. From that paper: cDNA encoding TCR beta was synthesized via 5'RACE template switching incorporating UMIs. These same clonotypes (in a few donors) also led the CD3+CD56-NKG2C+ fraction.

The input for sequencing was PBMCs from blood, taken on the day of vaccination. This TCR came from a man aged 45-60 years who received an inactivated influenza vaccine. The chain links TRBV7-9 to TRBJ2-7; 12 bases map to TRBD2. The CDR3 nucleotides read TGTGCCAGCAGCAGAGGGGGACTAGCGGGCGAGCAGTACTTC. Amino acid sequence: CASSRGGLAGEQYF.